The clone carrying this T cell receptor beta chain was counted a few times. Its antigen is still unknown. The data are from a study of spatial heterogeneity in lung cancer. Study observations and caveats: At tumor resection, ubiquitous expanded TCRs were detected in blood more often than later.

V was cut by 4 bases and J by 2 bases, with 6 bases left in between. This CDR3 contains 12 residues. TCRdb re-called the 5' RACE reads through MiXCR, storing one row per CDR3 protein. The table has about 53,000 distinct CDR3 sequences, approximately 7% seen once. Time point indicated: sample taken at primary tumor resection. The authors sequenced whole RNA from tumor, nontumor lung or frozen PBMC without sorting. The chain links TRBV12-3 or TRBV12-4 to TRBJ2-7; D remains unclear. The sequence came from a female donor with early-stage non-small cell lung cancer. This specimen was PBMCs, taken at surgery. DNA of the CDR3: TGTGCCAGCAGTTCCACCACCTACGAGCAGTACTTC. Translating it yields CASSSTTYEQYF.